What follows are 17 T cell receptor beta chains derived from one specimen sequenced in a study of blood T cells in healthy people across ages. The second PCR ran roughly 6 to 11 cycles with a sample-barcoded 5' primer and J-beta primers. From the 5' RACE reads, TCRdb called clonotypes with MiXCR, one entry per CDR3 protein. Among about 830,000 distinct CDR3 sequences listed, roughly 60% were seen once. The sample consisted of blood. All receptors come from a man in his thirties or forties in good health.

This clonotype appeared a few times. The gene calls are TRBV19 and TRBJ2-7; D gene ambiguous. V was clipped by 6 bases and J by 0 bases, with 9 bases between them. The CDR3 has 13 residues. The V gene's germline CDR1 is LNHDA and CDR2 SQIVND (reference sequence). This chain's CDR3 is CASRNDVSYEQYF. The CDR3 DNA reads as TGTGCCAGTAGAAATGACGTCTCCTACGAGCAGTACTTC.

The rearrangement links TRBV7-8 to TRBJ2-3; 7 bases match TRBD1. This CDR3 spans 16 amino acids. Looked up from germline, CDR1 is SGHVS and CDR2 is FQNEAQ. Trimming took 5 bases from V and 1 from J; bases not matched to a gene: 9. In nucleotides, the CDR3 is TGTGCCAGCAGCCTCGACAGGGTGTTTGGCACAGATACGCAGTATTTT. It yields the protein CASSLDRVFGTDTQYF.

The chain uses TRBV18 and TRBJ2-4; 7 bases agree with TRBD1. The ends lost 6 bases at V and 7 bases at J; junction bases unmatched: 15. The CDR3 has 16 amino acids. The germline CDR1 and CDR2 sequences are KGHSH and LQKENI. The chain's CDR3 is CASSPTSGTVWNIQYF. The CDR3, as DNA: TGTGCCAGCTCGCCAACCTCCGGGACAGTGTGGAACATTCAGTACTTC.

This chain joins TRBV9 and TRBJ2-5; 11 nucleotides line up with TRBD2. This CDR3 comprises 15 residues. The germline gives CDR1 SGDLS, CDR2 YYNGEE. V gave up 4 bases and J gave up 1 base; unmatched junction bases: 3. The CDR3 spells CASSHGTSGQETQYF. The DNA for the CDR3 is TGTGCCAGCAGCCACGGGACTAGCGGCCAAGAGACCCAGTACTTC. Together with reference TRBV9 and TRBJ2-5, the CDR3 gives the full variable domain: DSGVTQTPKHLITATGQRVTLRCSPRSGDLSVYWYQQSLDQGLQFLIQYYNGEERAKGNILERFSAQQFPDLHSELNLSSLELGDSALYFCASSHGTSGQETQYFGPGTRLLVL.

V gene TRBV2 combines with J gene TRBJ1-2; 7 bases agree with TRBD1. The CDR3 extends over 14 amino acids. Trimming at V came to 6 bases and at J to 2 bases, leaving 6 bases not matched to a gene. Germline-derived CDR1 and CDR2 are SNHLY and FYNNEI. DNA for the CDR3: TGTGCCAGCAGGGAACAGGGGATAAACTATGGCTACACCTTC. Its translation is CASREQGINYGYTF.

This clonotype was picked up a small number of times. The chain combines TRBV28 with TRBJ2-5; D remains ambiguous. V lost 7 bases and J lost 6, with 12 bases in between. The CDR3 is 12 amino acids. CDR1 is MDHEN, CDR2 SYDVKM, per germline. The CDR3 nucleotides read TGTGCCAGCACAGGTACCGCCCAGACCCAGTACTTC. Translating it yields CASTGTAQTQYF.

The chain joins TRBV29-1 to TRBJ1-1, with 7 bases lining up with TRBD1. Trimming at V came to 4 bases and at J to 9 bases, leaving 14 bases not matched to a gene. This CDR3 is built from 14 residues. CDR1 SQVTM and CDR2 ANQGSEA come from the germline V gene. This chain's CDR3 is CSVARQGSGTKAFF. CDR3 in DNA: TGCAGCGTTGCCCGACAGGGCAGTGGAACTAAAGCTTTCTTT.

This clonotype was seen more than once but under ten times. The V call is TRBV4-3, the J call TRBJ2-1; D possibly corresponds to TRBD2 (7 bases). This CDR3 is built from 17 residues. Germline V gene data show CDR1 as LGHNA and CDR2 as YSLEER. V was trimmed by 2 bases and J by 4 bases, leaving 18 bases between them. The CDR3 region has the DNA TGCGCCAGCAGCCAAATTGGGGGGGCAGCCGGATACAATGAGCAGTTCTTC. Translating it yields CASSQIGGAAGYNEQFF.

The chain combines TRBV3-1 with TRBJ1-1; 9 bases fit TRBD1. There are 15 residues in the CDR3. V lost 6 bases, J lost 6 bases, and 11 bases stayed unmatched. Germline CDR1 is LGHDT and CDR2 is YNNKEL (reference sequence). CDR3 coding DNA: TGTGCCAGCAGGGATAACAGGGGGCTCGGTGCTGAAGCTTTCTTT. This gives the protein CASRDNRGLGAEAFF.

V is TRBV7-3 and J is TRBJ2-1, with D perhaps TRBD2 (6 bases). V lost 1 base and J 8 bases, leaving 15 bases between the germline ends. The CDR3 extends over 15 amino acids. The germline V gene encodes CDR1 SGHTA and CDR2 FQGTGA. DNA for the CDR3: TGTGCCAGCAGCTTAATGGGTCTAGCGTTCGATGAGCAGTTCTTC. Translating it yields CASSLMGLAFDEQFF.

For this clonotype: A read error is possible here, since a much larger clone lies one base away. The chain recombines TRBV12-5 with TRBJ2-3, with a possible D match to TRBD1 (5 bases). CDR3 length equals 17 residues. The germline gives CDR1 LGHNT, CDR2 FRNRAP. V lost 4 bases and J lost 4, with 21 bases in between. This chain's CDR3 is CASGSVSKGPPSDTQYF. As DNA, the CDR3 is TGTGCTAGTGGTTCGGTAAGCAAGGGGCCGCCCTCAGATACGCAGTATTTT.

This clonotype was counted once. V usage is TRBV7-2 and J usage is TRBJ2-1; 7 bases match TRBD1. The CDR3 is 16 amino acids. Germline trimming cut 4 bases from V and 10 bases from J; bases unmatched to any gene: 16. Germline V gene data show CDR1 as SGHTA and CDR2 as FQGNSA. CDR3 DNA sequence: TGTGCCAGCAGCTCGGAGTGGGGGACAGAGTTCTACGAGCAGTTCTTC. Encoded protein: CASSSEWGTEFYEQFF.

The chain uses TRBV6-2 or TRBV6-3 and TRBJ2-1; D call uncertain. The CDR3 is made up of 18 amino acids. V gave up 2 bases and J gave up 3 bases, with 20 bases separating them. Germline V gives CDR1 MNHEY, CDR2 SVGEGT. This CDR3 reads CASSYPRPVLGNYNEQFF. Here the CDR3 DNA reads TGTGCCAGCAGTTACCCGAGACCCGTACTCGGCAACTACAATGAGCAGTTCTTC.

The chain has TRBV7-2 and TRBJ2-5; D perhaps matches TRBD2 (5 bases). V was shortened by 5 bases and J by 1 base, with 17 bases between the two germline ends. Germline-derived CDR1 and CDR2 are SGHTA and FQGNSA. This CDR3 comprises 16 residues. The DNA of the CDR3 is TGTGCCAGCAGCCCTGGGAGCCGAGGTGGCCAAGAGACCCAGTACTTC. It is translated as CASSPGSRGGQETQYF.

This rearrangement joins TRBV20-1 to TRBJ1-1, with 9 bases fitting TRBD1. Germline V gene sequence: CDR1 DFQATT, CDR2 SNEGSKA (reference sequence). The J segment lost 4 bases and the V segment lost 6 bases, leaving 9 bases of the junction unmatched. The CDR3 has 14 residues. CDR3 sequence reads: CSATRDRVVTEAFF. The CDR3 DNA reads as TGCAGTGCCACTCGGGACAGGGTTGTCACTGAAGCTTTCTTT.

This clonotype was seen a single time. This rearrangement joins TRBV7-8 to TRBJ2-3; weak D call: TRBD1 (5 bases). The V and J ends lost 6 bases and 2 bases respectively, with 21 bases between them. Germline CDR1 reads SGHVS; CDR2 reads FQNEAQ. The CDR3 is made up of 17 amino acids. The CDR3 region is CASRTRGGAAPTDTQYF. Here the CDR3 DNA reads TGTGCCAGCAGAACCCGAGGTGGGGCGGCCCCCACAGATACGCAGTATTTT.

Only a few counts were recorded for this clonotype. The rearrangement uses TRBV20-1 and TRBJ2-1; a weak D match, TRBD2 (6 bases). CDR1 DFQATT and CDR2 SNEGSKA come from the germline V gene (reference sequence). This CDR3 is built from 14 residues. This CDR3 reads CSADIGREHNEQFF. In DNA form, the CDR3 reads TGCAGCGCGGATATAGGGCGGGAACACAATGAGCAGTTCTTC.